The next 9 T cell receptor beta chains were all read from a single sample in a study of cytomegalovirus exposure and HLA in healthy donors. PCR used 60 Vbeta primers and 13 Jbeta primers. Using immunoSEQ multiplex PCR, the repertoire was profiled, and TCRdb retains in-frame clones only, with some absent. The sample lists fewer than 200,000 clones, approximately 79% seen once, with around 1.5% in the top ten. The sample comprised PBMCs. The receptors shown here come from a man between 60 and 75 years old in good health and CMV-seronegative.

The CDR3 nucleotides read TGCGCCAGCAGCCAAGATCTTCCGGGACTAGCGGGAGGACGAGGTGAGCAGTTCTTC. This gives the protein CASSQDLPGLAGGRGEQFF. V is TRBV4-3 and J is TRBJ2-1, with 15 nucleotides matching TRBD2. Per the germline V gene, CDR1 is LGHNA and CDR2 is YSLEER. The junction had 12 bases not matched to a gene; V was cut back by 0 bases and J by 9 bases. CDR3 size: 19 residues.

The CDR3 DNA is TGTGCCAGCAGTCCGACTTTTTATAGCGGGAGGAGCTCCTACGAGCAGTACTTC. This translates into CASSPTFYSGRSSYEQYF. The chain is built from TRBV28 and TRBJ2-7; TRBD2 aligns across 10 bases. V gave up 5 bases and J gave up 0 bases; unmatched junction bases: 13. The germline CDR1 and CDR2 sequences are MDHEN and SYDVKM. This CDR3 is built from 18 residues.

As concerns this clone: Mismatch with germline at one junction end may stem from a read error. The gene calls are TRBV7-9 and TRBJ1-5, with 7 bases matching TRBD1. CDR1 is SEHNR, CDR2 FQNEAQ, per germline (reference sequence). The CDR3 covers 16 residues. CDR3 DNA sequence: TGTTCCAGCAGCTTAGGTACAGGGGCGAGCAATCAGCCCCAGCATTTT. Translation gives CSSSLGTGASNQPQHF.

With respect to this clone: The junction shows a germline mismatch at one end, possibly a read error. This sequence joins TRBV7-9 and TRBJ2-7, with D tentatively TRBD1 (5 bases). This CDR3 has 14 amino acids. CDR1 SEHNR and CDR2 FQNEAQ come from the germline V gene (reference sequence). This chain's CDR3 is CSSSSFQGWYEQYF. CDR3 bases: TGTTCCAGCAGCTCCTTTCAGGGCTGGTACGAGCAGTACTTC.

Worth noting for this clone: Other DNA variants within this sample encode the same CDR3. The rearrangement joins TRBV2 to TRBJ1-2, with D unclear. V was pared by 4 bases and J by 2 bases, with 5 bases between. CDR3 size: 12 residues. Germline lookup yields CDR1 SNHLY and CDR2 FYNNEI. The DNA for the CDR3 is TGTGCCAGCAGTGTACAGAACTATGGCTACACCTTC. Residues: CASSVQNYGYTF. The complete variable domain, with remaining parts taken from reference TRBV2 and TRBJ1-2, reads EPEVTQTPSHQVTQMGQEVILRCVPISNHLYFYWYRQILGQKVEFLVSFYNNEISEKSEIFDDQFSVERPDGSNFTLKIRSTKLEDSAMYFCASSVQNYGYTFGSGTRLTVV.

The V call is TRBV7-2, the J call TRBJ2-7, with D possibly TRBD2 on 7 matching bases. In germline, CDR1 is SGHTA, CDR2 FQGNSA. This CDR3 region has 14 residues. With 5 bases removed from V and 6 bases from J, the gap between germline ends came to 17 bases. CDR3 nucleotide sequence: TGTGCCAGCAGCCCCGGGGGGCTAGGGCTCGAGCAGTACTTC. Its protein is CASSPGGLGLEQYF.

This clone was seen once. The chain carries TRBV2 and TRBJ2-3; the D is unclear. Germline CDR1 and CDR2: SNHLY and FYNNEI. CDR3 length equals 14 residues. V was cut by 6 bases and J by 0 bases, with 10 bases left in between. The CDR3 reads CASRAGSSTDTQYF. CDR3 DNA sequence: TGTGCCAGCAGAGCCGGGTCTAGCACAGATACGCAGTATTTT.

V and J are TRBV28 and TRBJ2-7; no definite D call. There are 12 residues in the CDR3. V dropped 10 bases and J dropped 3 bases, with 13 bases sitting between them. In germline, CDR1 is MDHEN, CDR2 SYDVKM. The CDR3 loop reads CATLGTGYEQYF. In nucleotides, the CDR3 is TGTGCCACCTTGGGTACGGGCTACGAGCAGTACTTC.

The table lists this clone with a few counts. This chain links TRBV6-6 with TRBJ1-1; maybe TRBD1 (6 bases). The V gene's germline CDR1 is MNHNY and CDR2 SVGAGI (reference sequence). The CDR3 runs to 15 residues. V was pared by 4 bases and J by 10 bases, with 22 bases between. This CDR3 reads CASSSILDRGGGAFF. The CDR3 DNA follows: TGTGCCAGCAGTTCCATCCTTGACCGAGGGGGGGGAGCTTTCTTT.